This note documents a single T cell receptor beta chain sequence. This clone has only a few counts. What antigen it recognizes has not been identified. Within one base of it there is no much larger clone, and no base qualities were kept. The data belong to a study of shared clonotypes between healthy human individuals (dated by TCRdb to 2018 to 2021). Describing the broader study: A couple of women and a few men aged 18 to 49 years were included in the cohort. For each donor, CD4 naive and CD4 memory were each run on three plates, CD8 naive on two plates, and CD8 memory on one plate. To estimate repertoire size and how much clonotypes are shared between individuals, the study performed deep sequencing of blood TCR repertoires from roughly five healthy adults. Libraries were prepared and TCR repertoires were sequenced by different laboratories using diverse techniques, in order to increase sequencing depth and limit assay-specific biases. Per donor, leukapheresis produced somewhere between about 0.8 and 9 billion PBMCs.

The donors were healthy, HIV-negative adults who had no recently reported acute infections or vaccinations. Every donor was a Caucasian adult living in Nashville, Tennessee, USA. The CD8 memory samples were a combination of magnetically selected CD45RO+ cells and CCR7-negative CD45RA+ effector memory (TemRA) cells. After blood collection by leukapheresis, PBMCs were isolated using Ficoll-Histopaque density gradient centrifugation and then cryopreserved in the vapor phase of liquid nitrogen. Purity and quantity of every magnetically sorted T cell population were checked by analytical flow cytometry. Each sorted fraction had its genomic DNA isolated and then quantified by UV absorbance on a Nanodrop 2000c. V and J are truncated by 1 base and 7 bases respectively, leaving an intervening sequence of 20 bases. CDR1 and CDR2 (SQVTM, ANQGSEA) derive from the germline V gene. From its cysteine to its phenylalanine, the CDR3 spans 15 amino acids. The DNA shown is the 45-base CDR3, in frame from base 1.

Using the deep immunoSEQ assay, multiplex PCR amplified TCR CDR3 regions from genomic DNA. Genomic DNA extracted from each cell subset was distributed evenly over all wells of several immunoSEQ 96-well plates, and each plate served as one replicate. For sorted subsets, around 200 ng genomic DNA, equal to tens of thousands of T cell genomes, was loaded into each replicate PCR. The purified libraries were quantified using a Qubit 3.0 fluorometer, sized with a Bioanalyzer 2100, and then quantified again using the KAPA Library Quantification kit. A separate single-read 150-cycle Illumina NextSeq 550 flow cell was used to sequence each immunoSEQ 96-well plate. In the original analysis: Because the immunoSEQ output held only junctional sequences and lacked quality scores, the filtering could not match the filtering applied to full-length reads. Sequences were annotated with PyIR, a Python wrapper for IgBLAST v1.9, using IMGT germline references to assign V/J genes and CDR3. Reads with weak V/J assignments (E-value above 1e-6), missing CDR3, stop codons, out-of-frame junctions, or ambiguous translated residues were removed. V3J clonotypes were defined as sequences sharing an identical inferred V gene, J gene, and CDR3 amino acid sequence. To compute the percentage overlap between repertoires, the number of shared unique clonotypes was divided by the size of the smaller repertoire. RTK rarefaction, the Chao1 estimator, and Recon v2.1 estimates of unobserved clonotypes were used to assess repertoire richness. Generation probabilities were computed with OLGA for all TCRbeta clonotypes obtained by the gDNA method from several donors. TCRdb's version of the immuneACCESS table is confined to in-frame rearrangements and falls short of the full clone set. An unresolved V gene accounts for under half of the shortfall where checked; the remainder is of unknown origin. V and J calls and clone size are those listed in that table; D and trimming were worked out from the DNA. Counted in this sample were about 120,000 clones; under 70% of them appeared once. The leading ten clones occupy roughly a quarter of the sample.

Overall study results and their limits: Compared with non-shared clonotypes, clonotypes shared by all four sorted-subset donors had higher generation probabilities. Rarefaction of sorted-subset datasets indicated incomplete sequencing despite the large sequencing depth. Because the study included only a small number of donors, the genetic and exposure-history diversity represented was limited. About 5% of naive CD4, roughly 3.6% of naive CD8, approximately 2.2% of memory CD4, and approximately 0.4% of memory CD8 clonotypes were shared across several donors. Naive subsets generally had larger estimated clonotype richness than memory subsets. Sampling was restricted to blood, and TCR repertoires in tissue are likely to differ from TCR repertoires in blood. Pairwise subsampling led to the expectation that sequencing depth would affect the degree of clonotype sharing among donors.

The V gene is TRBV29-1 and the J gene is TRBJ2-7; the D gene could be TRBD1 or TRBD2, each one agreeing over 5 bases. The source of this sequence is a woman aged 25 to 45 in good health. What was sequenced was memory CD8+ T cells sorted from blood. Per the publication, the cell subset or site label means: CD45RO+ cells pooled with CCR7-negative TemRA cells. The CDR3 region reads CSVEAGDRADWEQYF. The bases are TGCAGCGTTGAAGCTGGCGACAGAGCGGACTGGGAGCAGTACTTC.